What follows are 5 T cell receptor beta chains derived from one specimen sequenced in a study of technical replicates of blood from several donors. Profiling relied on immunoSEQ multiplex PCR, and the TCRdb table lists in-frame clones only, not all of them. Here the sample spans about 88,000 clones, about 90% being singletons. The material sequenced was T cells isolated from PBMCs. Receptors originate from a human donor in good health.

Here the CDR3 reads CASSLFRGEQYF. The CDR3 DNA follows: TGTGCCAGCAGTTTATTCAGGGGCGAGCAGTACTTC. V usage is TRBV28 and J usage is TRBJ2-7, with D possibly TRBD1 on 6 matching bases. CDR3 size: 12 residues. The germline V and J ends were trimmed by 1 base and 6 bases, with 7 bases remaining between them. Per the germline V gene, CDR1 is MDHEN and CDR2 is SYDVKM.

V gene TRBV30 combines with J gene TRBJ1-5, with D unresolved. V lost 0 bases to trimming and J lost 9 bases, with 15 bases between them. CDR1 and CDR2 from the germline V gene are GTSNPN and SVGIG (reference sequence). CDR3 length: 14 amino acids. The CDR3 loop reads CAWSVSIAGTPQHF. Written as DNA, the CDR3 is TGTGCCTGGAGTGTAAGTATTGCGGGAACGCCCCAGCATTTT.

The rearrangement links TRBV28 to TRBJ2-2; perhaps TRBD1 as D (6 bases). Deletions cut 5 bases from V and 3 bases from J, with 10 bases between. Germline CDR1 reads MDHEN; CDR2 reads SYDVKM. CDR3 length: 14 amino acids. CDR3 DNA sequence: TGTGCCAGCAGTCTACAGGGATACACCGGGGAGCTGTTTTTT. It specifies CASSLQGYTGELFF.

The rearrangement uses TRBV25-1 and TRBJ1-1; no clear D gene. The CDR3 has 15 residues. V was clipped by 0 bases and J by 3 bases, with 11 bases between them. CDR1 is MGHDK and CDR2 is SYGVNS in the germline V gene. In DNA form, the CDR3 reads TGTGCCAGCAGTGAATATTGGCAGGACTACACTGAAGCTTTCTTT. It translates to CASSEYWQDYTEAFF.

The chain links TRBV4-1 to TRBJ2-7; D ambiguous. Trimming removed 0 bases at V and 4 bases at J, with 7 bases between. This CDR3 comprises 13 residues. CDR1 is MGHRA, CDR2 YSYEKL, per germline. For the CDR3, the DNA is TGCGCCAGCAGCCAAGATAGAACTTACGAGCAGTACTTC. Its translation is CASSQDRTYEQYF.